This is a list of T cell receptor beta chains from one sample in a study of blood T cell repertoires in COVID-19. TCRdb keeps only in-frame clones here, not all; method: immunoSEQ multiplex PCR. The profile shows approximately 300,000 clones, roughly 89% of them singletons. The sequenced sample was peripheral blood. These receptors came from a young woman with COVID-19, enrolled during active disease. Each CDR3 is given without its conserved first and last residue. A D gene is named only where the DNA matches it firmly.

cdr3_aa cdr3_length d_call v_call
ASSLESGAGEQF 12 . TRBV5-1
ASSQGVLGRDRNTEAF 16 . TRBV4-1
ASLWEVGEQY 10 . TRBV2
ASSWGDPFSGNTIY 14 . TRBV7-2
ASSLVAGDTEAF 12 . TRBV5-1
ASSPGGQGREQY 12 . TRBV5-4
ASSVARTTEQF 11 . TRBV9
ASSLEGRGDTAEAF 14 . TRBV5-1
ASSPGDTQY 9 . TRBV27
ASSLERGEPRETQY 14 TRBD2 TRBV10-1
ASSSITGQSPLH 12 . TRBV19
ASSELAGEGYEQY 13 TRBD2 TRBV6-1
ASSLAVAHYRPGNTIY 16 . TRBV5-6
ASSAGLVREQY 11 . TRBV6-6
ASSASQGLQETQY 13 . TRBV5-1
ASSQGASGNYYGYT 14 . TRBV4-3
ASSQTGPGETQY 12 TRBD1 TRBV6-6
ASSMGQENIQY 11 TRBD1 TRBV5-4
ASRKTGYYNSPLH 13 TRBD1 TRBV6-5
ASSTRQQGARLYEQY 15 TRBD1 TRBV7-9
ASSTPQGNTEAF 12 . TRBV7-9
ASSPLAGAHEQY 12 TRBD2 TRBV7-2
ASSPRAGQYNEQF 13 TRBD2 TRBV18
ASSTRQGIGETQY 13 TRBD1 TRBV11-3
ASSVDWNSPLH 11 . TRBV9
ASSAYRGASTEAF 13 . TRBV19
ASSRTGGTEAF 11 TRBD1 TRBV4-1
ASSLAPLNYGYT 12 . TRBV5-1
ASSSGQGVKDEQF 13 TRBD1 TRBV7-3
ASSARTGGDPYGYT 14 TRBD1 TRBV9
ASSTSLRGNTEAF 13 . TRBV27
ASSQDLHLNTEAF 13 . TRBV3-1/TRBV3-2
ASSYFGGGIEAF 12 TRBD1 TRBV6-5
ASSLDNRGVPLH 12 TRBD1 TRBV11-3
ATGSVRAMNTEAF 13 . TRBV6-6
ASSLEGRGGYGYT 13 . TRBV5-4
AWRRHPSSGNTIY 13 . TRBV30
ASSYVPSPDYGYT 13 . TRBV6-9
ASSLGAQGGADTQY 14 . TRBV7-2
ASSILSGGGSDTQY 14 TRBD2 TRBV19
ASRPAGYTEAF 11 . TRBV6-6
ASSYPRNTEAF 11 . TRBV6-5
AATGDQETQY 10 . TRBV28
ASSSGQGRTGELF 13 TRBD1 TRBV11-2
ASSPDRGANYGYT 13 TRBD1 TRBV5-6
ASRKGAGNTEAF 12 . TRBV5-1
ASSLALSNQPQH 12 . TRBV7-8
ASSTGAEQY 9 . TRBV19
ASRWTENYGYT 11 . TRBV19
ASSLISEETQY 11 . TRBV7-2
ASSSSQVFSGANVLT 15 . TRBV5-4
ASSLTSAAINYGYT 14 . TRBV7-2
ASTPATDSGNTIY 13 . TRBV6-5
ASSLTQYGYT 10 . TRBV5-6
ASGVRAGTEAF 11 . TRBV6-4